This T cell receptor (beta chain) was identified during a study of T-cell reconstitution after alpha-beta-depleted transplantation in children. This CDR3 comprises 15 residues. V lost 1 base, J lost 2 bases, and 11 bases lay in between. The authors prepared the TCRbeta library with unique molecular identifiers. A single record per CDR3 protein comes from TCRdb applying MiXCR to the PCR reads. Of roughly 590,000 distinct CDR3 sequences listed, about 15% were seen once; the top ten hold under 1.2%. The table lists this clonotype with a few counts. The sequence came from a human donor who donated a stem cell graft to a child with acute myeloid leukemia. The genes are TRBV12-3 or TRBV12-4 and TRBJ1-1; D is possibly TRBD1 (5 bases). The sequenced sample was PBMCs from the stem cell graft donor, obtained from the stem cell graft. CDR3 loop: CASSLGGLPNTEAFF. CDR3 sequence (DNA): TGTGCCAGCAGTTTAGGGGGCTTACCTAACACTGAAGCTTTCTTT.